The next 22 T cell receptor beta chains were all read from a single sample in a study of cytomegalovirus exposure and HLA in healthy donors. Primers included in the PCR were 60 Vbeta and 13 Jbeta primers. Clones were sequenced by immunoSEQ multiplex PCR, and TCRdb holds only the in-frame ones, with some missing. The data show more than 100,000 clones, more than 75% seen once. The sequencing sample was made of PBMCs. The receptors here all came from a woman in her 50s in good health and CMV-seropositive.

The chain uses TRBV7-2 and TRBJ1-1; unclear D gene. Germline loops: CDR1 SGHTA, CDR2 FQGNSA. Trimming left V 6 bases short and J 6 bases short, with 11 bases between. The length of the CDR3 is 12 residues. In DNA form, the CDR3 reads TGTGCCAGCAGATACCCCGGGGCTGAAGCTTTCTTT. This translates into CASRYPGAEAFF.

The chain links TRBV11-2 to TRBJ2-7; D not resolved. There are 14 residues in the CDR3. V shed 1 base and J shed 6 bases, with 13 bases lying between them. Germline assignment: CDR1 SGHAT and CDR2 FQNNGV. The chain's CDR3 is CASSLGRLSPEQYF. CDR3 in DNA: TGTGCCAGCAGCTTAGGGCGGCTATCCCCCGAGCAGTACTTC.

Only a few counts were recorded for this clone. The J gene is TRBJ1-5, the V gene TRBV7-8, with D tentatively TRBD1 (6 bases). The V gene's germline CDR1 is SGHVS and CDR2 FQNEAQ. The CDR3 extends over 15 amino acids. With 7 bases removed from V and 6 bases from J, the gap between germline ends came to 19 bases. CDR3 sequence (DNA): TGTGCCAGCACCCCAAGGGGGGGGCTCCTTCAGCCCCAGCATTTT. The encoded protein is CASTPRGGLLQPQHF.

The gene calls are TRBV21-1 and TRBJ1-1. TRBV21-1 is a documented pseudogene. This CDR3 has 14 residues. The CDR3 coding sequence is TGTGCCAGCAGCTCCCCGACGGGGAACACTGAAGCTTTCTTT. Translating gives CASSSPTGNTEAFF.

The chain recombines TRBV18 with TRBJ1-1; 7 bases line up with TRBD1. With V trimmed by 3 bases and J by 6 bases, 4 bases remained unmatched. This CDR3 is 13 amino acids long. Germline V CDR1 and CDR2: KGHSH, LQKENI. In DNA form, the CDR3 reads TGTGCCAGCTCACCTACAGGGGTCCCTGAAGCTTTCTTT. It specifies CASSPTGVPEAFF.

CDR3: CASSLSMGRGAFYNEQFF. The CDR3 coding sequence is TGTGCCAGCAGTTTATCGATGGGGAGGGGGGCGTTTTACAATGAGCAGTTCTTC. The chain joins TRBV27 to TRBJ2-1; a weak D match, TRBD2 (7 bases). The CDR3 loop spans 18 amino acids. Deletions cut 0 bases from V and 4 bases from J, with 19 bases between. Germline-derived CDR1 and CDR2 are MNHEY and SMNVEV (reference sequence).

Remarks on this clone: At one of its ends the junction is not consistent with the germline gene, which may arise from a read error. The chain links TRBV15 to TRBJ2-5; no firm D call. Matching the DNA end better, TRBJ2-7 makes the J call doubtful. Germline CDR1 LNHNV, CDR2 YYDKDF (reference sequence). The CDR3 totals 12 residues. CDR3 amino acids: CATSGDFYEQYF. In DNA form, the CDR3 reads TGTGCCACCAGCGGAGACTTCTACGAGCAGTACTTC.

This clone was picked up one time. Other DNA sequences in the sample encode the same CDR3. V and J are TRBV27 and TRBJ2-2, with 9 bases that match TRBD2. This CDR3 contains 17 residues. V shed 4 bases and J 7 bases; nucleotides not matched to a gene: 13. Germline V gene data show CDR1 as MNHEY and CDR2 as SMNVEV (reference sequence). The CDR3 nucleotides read TGTGCCAGCAGTTCCCCCGCCGGGACTAGCTGGGGCGGGGAGCTGTTTTTT. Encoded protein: CASSSPAGTSWGGELFF.

For the CDR3, the DNA is TGTGCCAGCAGCGACCGACCGGGACGAGCGGGTGAAGGCTACACCTTC. It encodes CASSDRPGRAGEGYTF. The chain carries TRBV27 and TRBJ1-2; D might be TRBD1 (5 bases). CDR1 and CDR2 (germline): MNHEY, SMNVEV (reference sequence). Trimming removed 6 bases from V and 8 bases from J, with 25 bases in between. This CDR3 spans 16 amino acids.

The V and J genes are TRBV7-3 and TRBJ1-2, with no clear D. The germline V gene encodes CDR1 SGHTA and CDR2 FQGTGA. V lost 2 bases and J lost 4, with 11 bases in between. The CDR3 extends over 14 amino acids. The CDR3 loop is CASSLGPASYGYTF. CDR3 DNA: TGTGCCAGCAGCTTAGGGCCAGCTTCCTATGGCTACACCTTC.

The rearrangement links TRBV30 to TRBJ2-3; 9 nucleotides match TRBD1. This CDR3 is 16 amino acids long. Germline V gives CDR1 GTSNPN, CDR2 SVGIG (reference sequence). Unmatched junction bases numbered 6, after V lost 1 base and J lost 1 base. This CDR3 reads CAWSGRQGGGTDTQYF. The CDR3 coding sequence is TGTGCCTGGAGTGGAAGACAGGGGGGAGGCACAGATACGCAGTATTTT.

CDR3 region: CSSYSGNTIYF. The CDR3 coding sequence is TGCAGCTCCTACTCTGGAAACACCATATATTTT. This chain uses TRBV20-1 with TRBJ1-3, with D unclear. The CDR3 sequence is 11 residues long. Germline CDR1 is DFQATT and CDR2 is SNEGSKA (reference sequence).

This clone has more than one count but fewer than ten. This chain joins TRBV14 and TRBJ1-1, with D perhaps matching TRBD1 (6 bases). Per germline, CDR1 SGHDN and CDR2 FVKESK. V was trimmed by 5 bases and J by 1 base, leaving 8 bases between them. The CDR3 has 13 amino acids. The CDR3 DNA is TGTGCCAGCAGCGTACAGGGGAACACTGAAGCTTTCTTT. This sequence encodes CASSVQGNTEAFF. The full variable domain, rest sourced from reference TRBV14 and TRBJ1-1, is EAGVTQFPSHSVIEKGQTVTLRCDPISGHDNLYWYRRVMGKEIKFLLHFVKESKQDESGMPNNRFLAERTGGTYSTLKVQPAELEDSGVYFCASSVQGNTEAFFGQGTRLTVV.

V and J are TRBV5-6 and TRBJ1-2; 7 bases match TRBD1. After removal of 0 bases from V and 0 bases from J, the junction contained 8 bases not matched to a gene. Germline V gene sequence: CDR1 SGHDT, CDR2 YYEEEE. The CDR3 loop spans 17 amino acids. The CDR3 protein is CASSLEGTELTNYGYTF. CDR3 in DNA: TGTGCCAGCAGCTTGGAAGGGACAGAACTGACTAACTATGGCTACACCTTC. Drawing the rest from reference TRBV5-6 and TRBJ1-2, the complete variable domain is DAGVTQSPTHLIKTRGQQVTLRCSPKSGHDTVSWYQQALGQGPQFIFQYYEEEERQRGNFPDRFSGHQFPNYSSELNVNALLLGDSALYLCASSLEGTELTNYGYTFGSGTRLTVV.

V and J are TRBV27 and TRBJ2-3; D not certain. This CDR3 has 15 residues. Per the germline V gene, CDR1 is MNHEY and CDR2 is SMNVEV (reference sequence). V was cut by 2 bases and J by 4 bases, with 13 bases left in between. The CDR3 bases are TGTGCCAGCAGTTTACGAGCTAATCTCCCAGATACGCAGTATTTT. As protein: CASSLRANLPDTQYF.

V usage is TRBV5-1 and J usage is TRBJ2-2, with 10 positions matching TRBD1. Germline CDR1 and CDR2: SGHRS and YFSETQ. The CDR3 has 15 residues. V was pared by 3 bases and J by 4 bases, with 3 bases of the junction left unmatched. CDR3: CASSWGTGVTGELFF. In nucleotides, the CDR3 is TGCGCCAGCAGCTGGGGGACAGGGGTCACCGGGGAGCTGTTTTTT.

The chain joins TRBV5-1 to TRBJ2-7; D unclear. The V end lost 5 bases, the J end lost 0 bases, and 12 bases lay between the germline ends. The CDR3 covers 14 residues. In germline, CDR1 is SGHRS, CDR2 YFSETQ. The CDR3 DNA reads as TGCGCCAGCAGAGTGGTGGGCATCTCCTACGAGCAGTACTTC. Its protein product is CASRVVGISYEQYF.

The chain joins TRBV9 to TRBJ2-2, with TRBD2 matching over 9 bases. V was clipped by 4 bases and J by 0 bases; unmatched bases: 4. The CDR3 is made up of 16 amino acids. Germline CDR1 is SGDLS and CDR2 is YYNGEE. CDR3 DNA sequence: TGTGCCAGCAGCCCATGGACTAGCGCGAACACCGGGGAGCTGTTTTTT. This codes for CASSPWTSANTGELFF. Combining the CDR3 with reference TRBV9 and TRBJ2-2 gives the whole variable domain DSGVTQTPKHLITATGQRVTLRCSPRSGDLSVYWYQQSLDQGLQFLIQYYNGEERAKGNILERFSAQQFPDLHSELNLSSLELGDSALYFCASSPWTSANTGELFFGEGSRLTVL.

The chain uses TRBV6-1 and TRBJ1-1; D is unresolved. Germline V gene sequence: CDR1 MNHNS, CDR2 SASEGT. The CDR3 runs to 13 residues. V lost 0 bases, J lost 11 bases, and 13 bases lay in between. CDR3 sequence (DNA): TGTGCCAGCAGTGAAGCAGCCAAACCCGGGGCTTTCTTT. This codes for CASSEAAKPGAFF.

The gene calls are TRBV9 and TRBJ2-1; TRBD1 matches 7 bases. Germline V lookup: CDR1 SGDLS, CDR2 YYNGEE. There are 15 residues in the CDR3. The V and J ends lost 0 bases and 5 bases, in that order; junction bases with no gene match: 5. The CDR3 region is CASSVGGGLDNEQFF. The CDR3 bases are TGTGCCAGCAGCGTAGGAGGGGGCTTGGACAATGAGCAGTTCTTC.

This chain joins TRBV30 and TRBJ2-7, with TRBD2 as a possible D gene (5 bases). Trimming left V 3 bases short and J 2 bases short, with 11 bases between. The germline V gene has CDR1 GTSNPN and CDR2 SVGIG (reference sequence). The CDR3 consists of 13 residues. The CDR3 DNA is TGTGCCTGGAGCGCGGACTCTCCCTACGAGCAGTACTTC. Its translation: CAWSADSPYEQYF.

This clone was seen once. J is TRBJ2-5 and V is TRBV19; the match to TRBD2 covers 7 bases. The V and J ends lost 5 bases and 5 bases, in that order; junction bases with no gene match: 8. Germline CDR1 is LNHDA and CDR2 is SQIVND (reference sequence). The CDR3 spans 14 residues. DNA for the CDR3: TGTGCCAGTAGTCTCAAGACTAGCCGGGAGACCCAGTACTTC. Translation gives CASSLKTSRETQYF.